A single sample gave rise to the 17 T cell receptor beta chains below, sequenced in a study of blood T cell repertoires in COVID-19. Sequencing used immunoSEQ multiplex PCR; TCRdb keeps in-frame clones, though not all of them. The repertoire consists of about 13,000 clones, with 83% occurring once and the leading ten covering approximately 25%. The material sequenced was peripheral blood. The receptors stem from a middle-aged man with active or convalescent COVID-19.

CDR3 sequence (DNA): TGTGCCAGCAGCTGGGGGGACCGGCAGCCCCAGCATTTT. This translates into CASSWGDRQPQHF. The chain couples TRBV7-6 to TRBJ1-5; possibly TRBD1 for D (5 bases). The CDR3 spans 13 residues. The V end lost 4 bases, the J end lost 7 bases, and 11 bases lay between the germline ends. Germline values: CDR1 SGHVS, CDR2 FNYEAQ.

V is TRBV6-5 and J is TRBJ1-1; possible D gene TRBD1, 5 bases. Between the trimmed V and J ends, which lost 0 bases and 1 base, there was a span of 6 bases. The germline gives CDR1 MNHEY, CDR2 SVGAGI. The CDR3 sequence is 14 residues long. The CDR3 sequence: CASSYSDRNTEAFF. In DNA form, the CDR3 reads TGTGCCAGCAGTTACTCTGACAGGAACACTGAAGCTTTCTTT.

The rearrangement joins TRBV19 to TRBJ2-5; a weak D match, TRBD1 (6 bases). The CDR3 is 14 amino acids. The V gene lost 5 bases and the J gene lost 4 bases, with 14 bases spanning the gap. Germline loops: CDR1 LNHDA, CDR2 SQIVND (reference sequence). Written as DNA, the CDR3 is TGTGCCAGTAGTTCAGGGACATATGGAGAGACCCAGTACTTC. It yields the protein CASSSGTYGETQYF.

This clone was observed once. The chain employs TRBV4-2 and TRBJ1-1; possible D gene TRBD1, 5 bases. V shed 2 bases and J shed 11 bases, with 18 bases lying between them. Germline values: CDR1 LGHNA, CDR2 YNFKEQ. The CDR3 length is 14 residues. CDR3 sequence reads: CASSQNRGEGGAFF. As DNA, the CDR3 is TGTGCCAGCAGCCAAAATCGGGGGGAGGGAGGGGCTTTCTTT.

The V gene is TRBV7-2, the J gene TRBJ1-6; a possible D gene is TRBD1 (6 bases). Germline CDR1 SGHTA, CDR2 FQGNSA. The V and J ends lost 6 bases and 3 bases respectively, with 21 bases between them. The CDR3 sequence is 18 residues long. The CDR3 here is CASSSRQAQRGYNSPLHF. CDR3 sequence (DNA): TGTGCCAGCAGTTCAAGACAGGCTCAGCGTGGCTATAATTCACCCCTCCACTTT.

The CDR3 nucleotides read TGCGCCAGCAGCCCGGACAGCAGCTATGGCTACACCTTC. Its protein is CASSPDSSYGYTF. The genes are TRBV5-1 and TRBJ1-2, with D possibly being TRBD1 (6 bases). The CDR3 loop spans 13 amino acids. Germline-derived CDR1 and CDR2 are SGHRS and YFSETQ. Trimming took 4 bases from V and 4 from J, leaving 11 bases between them.

This chain connects TRBV6-5 to TRBJ1-1, with no clear D. V was trimmed by 4 bases and J by 5 bases, leaving 8 bases between them. Germline V gives CDR1 MNHEY, CDR2 SVGAGI. The CDR3 spans 12 residues. Here the CDR3 DNA reads TGTGCCAGCAGTTCGGAGGGAACTGAAGCTTTCTTT. Translating it yields CASSSEGTEAFF.

The chain is built from TRBV13 and TRBJ1-2; 10 nucleotides match TRBD1. There are 15 residues in the CDR3. V trimming: 5 bases; J trimming: 4 bases; junction bases outside the gene matches: 7. Germline loops: CDR1 PRHDT, CDR2 FYEKMQ (reference sequence). The CDR3 region is CASSTWTGGGYGYTF. The DNA for the CDR3 is TGTGCCAGCAGCACCTGGACAGGGGGGGGCTATGGCTACACCTTC.

This rearrangement joins TRBV18 to TRBJ2-3; D is uncertain. V was cut by 1 base and J by 3 bases, with 11 bases left in between. The CDR3 sequence is 15 residues long. CDR1 and CDR2 from the germline V gene are KGHSH and LQKENI. CDR3 protein: CASSPLSGGTDTQYF. The CDR3 nucleotides are TGTGCCAGCTCACCACTCTCCGGTGGTACAGATACGCAGTATTTT.

In this sample, this clone turned up once. This chain links TRBV2 with TRBJ2-1; tentatively, D is TRBD1 (6 bases). The CDR3 spans 13 residues. V lost 4 bases to trimming and J lost 7 bases, with 11 bases between them. CDR1 SNHLY and CDR2 FYNNEI come from the germline V gene. In DNA, the CDR3 is TGTGCCAGCAGTGGACAGGAGATTAATGAGCAGTTCTTC. Protein: CASSGQEINEQFF.

This chain links TRBV5-6 with TRBJ2-5, with D perhaps TRBD1 (5 bases). Looked up from germline, CDR1 is SGHDT and CDR2 is YYEEEE. V was clipped by 4 bases and J by 6 bases, with 10 bases between them. CDR3 length: 12 residues. The CDR3 bases are TGTGCCAGCAGCCATGGGGCCAAGACCCAGTACTTC. Protein: CASSHGAKTQYF.

The rearrangement links TRBV19 to TRBJ1-5; 8 bases are shared with TRBD1. The trim removed 7 bases at V and 0 bases at J, leaving 5 bases unmatched. The CDR3 covers 15 residues. CDR1 and CDR2 from the germline V gene are LNHDA and SQIVND (reference sequence). The chain's CDR3 is CASMWTGYSNQPQHF. The CDR3, as DNA: TGTGCCAGTATGTGGACAGGGTATAGCAATCAGCCCCAGCATTTT.

The rearrangement uses TRBV3-1 (or the pseudogene TRBV3-2) and TRBJ2-1; no firm D call. The germline gives CDR1 LGHDT, CDR2 YNNKEL (reference sequence). Trimming took 1 base from V and 1 from J, leaving 8 bases between them. This CDR3 has 15 residues. CDR3 residues: CASSQGGYSYNEQFF. The DNA of the CDR3 is TGTGCCAGCAGCCAAGGAGGTTATTCCTACAATGAGCAGTTCTTC.

This chain uses TRBV6-2 or TRBV6-3 with TRBJ1-2; D is possibly TRBD1 (5 bases). Trimming cost V 0 bases and J 8 bases, with 16 bases left between them. CDR3 length: 15 amino acids. Germline V CDR1 and CDR2: MNHEY, SVGEGT. The chain's CDR3 is CASSYSTGGVEGYTF. The CDR3 DNA reads TGTGCCAGCAGTTACTCGACGGGAGGGGTTGAAGGCTACACCTTC.

J is TRBJ1-4 and V is TRBV3-1 (or the pseudogene TRBV3-2); 9 bases are shared with TRBD1. CDR1 is LGHDT, CDR2 YNNKEL, per germline (reference sequence). This CDR3 has 15 amino acids. Trimming removed 4 bases from V and 7 bases from J; junction bases left unmatched: 7. The CDR3 DNA follows: TGTGCCAGCAGCCGGACCGGGACAGGGACTGAAAAACTGTTTTTT. It translates to CASSRTGTGTEKLFF.

The rearrangement joins TRBV7-2 to TRBJ2-1; tentative D call: TRBD2 (7 bases). Trimming removed 1 base from V and 7 bases from J, with 14 bases in between. There are 15 residues in the CDR3. Germline CDR1 reads SGHTA; CDR2 reads FQGNSA. Here the CDR3 DNA reads TGTGCCAGCAGCTTAGGGGGGGGCGTTTGGAATGAGCAGTTCTTC. Amino acid sequence: CASSLGGGVWNEQFF.

The J gene is TRBJ2-5, the V gene TRBV30, with 15 bases identical to TRBD2. CDR1 is GTSNPN and CDR2 is SVGIG in the germline V gene (reference sequence). The CDR3 is made up of 18 amino acids. With V trimmed by 1 base and J by 4 bases, 10 bases remained unmatched. The DNA of the CDR3 is TGTGCCTGGAGTGCCGGGACTAGCGGGGGGCAAGGCCGAGAGACCCAGTACTTC. Protein: CAWSAGTSGGQGRETQYF.